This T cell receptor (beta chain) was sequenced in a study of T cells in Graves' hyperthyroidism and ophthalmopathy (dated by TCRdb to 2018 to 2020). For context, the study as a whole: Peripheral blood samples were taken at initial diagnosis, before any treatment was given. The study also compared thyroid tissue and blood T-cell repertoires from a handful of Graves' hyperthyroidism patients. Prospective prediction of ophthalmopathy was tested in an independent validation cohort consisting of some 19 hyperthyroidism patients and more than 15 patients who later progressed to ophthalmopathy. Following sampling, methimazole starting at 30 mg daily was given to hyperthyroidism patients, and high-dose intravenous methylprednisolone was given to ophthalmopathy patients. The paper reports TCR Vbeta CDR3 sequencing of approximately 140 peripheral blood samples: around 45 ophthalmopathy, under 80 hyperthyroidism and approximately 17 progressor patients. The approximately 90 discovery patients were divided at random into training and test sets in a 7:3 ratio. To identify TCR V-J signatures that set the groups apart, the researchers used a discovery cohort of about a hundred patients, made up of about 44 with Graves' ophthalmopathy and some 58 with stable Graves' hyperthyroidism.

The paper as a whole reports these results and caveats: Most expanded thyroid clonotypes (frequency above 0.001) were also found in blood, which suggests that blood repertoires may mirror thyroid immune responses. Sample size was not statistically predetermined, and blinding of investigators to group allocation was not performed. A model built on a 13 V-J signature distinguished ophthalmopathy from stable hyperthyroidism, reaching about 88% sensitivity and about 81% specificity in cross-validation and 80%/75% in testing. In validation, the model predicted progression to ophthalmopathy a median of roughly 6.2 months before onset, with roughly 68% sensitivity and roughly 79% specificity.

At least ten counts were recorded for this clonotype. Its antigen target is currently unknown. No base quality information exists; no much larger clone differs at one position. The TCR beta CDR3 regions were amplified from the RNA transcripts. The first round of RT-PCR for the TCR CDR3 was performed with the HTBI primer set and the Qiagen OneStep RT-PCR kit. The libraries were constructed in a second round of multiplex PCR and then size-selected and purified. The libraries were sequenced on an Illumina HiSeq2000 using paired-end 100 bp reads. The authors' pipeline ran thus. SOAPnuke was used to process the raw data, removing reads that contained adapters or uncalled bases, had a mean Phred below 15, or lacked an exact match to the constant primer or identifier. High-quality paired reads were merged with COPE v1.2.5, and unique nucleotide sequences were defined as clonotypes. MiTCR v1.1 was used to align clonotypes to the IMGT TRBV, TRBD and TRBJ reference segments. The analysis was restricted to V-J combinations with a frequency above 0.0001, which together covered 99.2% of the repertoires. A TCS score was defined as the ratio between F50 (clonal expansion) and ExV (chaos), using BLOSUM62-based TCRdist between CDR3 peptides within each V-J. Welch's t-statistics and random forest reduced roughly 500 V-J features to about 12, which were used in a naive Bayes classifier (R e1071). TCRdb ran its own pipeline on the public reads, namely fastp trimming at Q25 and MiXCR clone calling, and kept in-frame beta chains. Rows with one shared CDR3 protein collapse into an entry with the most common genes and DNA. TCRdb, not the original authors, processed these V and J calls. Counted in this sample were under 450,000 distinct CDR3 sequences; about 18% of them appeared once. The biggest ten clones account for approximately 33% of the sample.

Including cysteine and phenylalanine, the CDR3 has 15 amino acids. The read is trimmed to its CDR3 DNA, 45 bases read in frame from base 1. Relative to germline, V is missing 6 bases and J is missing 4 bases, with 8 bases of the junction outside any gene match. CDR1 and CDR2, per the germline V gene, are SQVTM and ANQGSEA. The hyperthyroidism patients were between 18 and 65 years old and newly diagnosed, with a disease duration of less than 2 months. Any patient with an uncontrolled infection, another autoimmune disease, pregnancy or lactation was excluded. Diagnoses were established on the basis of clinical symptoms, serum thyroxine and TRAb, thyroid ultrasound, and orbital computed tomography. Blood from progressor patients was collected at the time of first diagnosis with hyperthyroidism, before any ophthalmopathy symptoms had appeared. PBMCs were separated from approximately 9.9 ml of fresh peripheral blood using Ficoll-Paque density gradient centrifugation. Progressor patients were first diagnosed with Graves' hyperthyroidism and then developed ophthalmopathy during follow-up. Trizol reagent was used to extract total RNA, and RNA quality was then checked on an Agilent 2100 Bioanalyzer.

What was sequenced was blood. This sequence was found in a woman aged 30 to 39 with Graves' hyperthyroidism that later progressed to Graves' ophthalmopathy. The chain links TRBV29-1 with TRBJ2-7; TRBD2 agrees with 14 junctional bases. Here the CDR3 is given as CSVKGTSGRFYEQYF. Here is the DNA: TGCAGCGTCAAAGGGACTAGCGGGAGATTTTACGAGCAGTACTTC.